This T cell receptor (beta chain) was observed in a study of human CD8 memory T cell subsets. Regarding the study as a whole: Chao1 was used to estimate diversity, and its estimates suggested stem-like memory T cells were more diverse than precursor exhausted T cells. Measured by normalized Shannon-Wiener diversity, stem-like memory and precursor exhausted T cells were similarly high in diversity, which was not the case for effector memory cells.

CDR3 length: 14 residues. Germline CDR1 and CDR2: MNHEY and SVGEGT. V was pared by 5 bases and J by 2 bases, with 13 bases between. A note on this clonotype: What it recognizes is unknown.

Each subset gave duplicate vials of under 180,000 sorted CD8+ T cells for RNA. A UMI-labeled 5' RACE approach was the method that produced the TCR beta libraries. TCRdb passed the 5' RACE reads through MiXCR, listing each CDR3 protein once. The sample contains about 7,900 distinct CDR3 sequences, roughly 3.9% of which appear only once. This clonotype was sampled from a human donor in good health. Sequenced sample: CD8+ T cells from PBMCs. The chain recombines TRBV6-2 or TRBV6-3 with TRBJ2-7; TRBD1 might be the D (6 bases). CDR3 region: CASSLQGPTYEQYF. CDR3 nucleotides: TGTGCCAGCAGTCTACAGGGTCCCACCTACGAGCAGTACTTC.